The subject of this entry is one TCR beta chain. CDR1 is MNHEY and CDR2 is SMNVEV in the germline V gene (reference sequence). The CDR3 runs 14 residues. V lost 6 bases and J lost 1, with 12 bases in between. Some clones are missing from TCRdb's copy, which holds only in-frame ones; the method was immunoSEQ multiplex PCR. The sample includes just over 90,000 clones, 85% to 95% of them seen just once. This sample is drawn from a study of OX40 agonist ivuxolimab in advanced cancers. The gene calls are TRBV27 and TRBJ1-1, with unresolved D. The receptor was isolated from an adult with an advanced solid tumor such as melanoma, head and neck, liver or kidney cancer. The input for sequencing was CD4+ or CD8+ T cells sorted from blood, taken in a trial of the OX40 agonist ivuxolimab. CDR3 nucleotide sequence: TGTGCCAGCAGCCTCGGCTATAGGAACACTGAAGCTTTCTTT. This sequence encodes CASSLGYRNTEAFF.